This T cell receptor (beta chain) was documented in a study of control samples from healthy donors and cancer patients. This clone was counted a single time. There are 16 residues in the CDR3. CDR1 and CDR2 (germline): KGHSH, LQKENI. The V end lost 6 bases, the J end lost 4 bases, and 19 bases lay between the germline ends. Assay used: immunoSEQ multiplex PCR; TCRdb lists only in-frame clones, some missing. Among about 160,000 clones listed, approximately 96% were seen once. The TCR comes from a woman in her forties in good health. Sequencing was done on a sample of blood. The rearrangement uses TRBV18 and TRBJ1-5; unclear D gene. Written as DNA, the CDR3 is TGTGCCAGCTCCCCTAACACCGGGAACCAGAATCAGCCCCAGCATTTT. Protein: CASSPNTGNQNQPQHF.